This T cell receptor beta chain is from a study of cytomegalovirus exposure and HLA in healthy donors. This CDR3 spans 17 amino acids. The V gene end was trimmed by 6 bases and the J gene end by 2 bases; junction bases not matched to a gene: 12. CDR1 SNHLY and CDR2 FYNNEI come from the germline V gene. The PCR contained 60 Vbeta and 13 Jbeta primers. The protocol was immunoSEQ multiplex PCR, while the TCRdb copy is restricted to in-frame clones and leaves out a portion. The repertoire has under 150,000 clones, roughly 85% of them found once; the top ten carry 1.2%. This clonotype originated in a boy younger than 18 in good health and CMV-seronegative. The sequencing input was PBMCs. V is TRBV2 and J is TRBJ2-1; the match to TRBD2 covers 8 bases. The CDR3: CASRDLNSGETYNEQFF. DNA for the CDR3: TGTGCCAGCAGGGACCTGAATAGCGGGGAGACCTACAATGAGCAGTTCTTC.